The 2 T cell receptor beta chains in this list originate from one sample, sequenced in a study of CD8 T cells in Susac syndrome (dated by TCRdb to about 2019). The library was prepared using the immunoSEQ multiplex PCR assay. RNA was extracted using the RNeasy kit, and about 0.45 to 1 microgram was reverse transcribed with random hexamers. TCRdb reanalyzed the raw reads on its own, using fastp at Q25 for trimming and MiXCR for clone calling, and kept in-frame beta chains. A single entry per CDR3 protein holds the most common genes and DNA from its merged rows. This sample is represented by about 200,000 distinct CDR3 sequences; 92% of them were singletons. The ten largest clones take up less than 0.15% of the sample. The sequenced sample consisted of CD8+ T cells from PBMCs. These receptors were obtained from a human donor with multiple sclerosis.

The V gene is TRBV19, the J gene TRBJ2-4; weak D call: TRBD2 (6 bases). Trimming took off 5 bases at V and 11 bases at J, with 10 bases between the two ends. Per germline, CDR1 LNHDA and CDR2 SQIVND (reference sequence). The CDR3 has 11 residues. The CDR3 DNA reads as TGTGCCAGTAGTTCTCCGGGGGTTCAGTACTTC. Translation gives CASSSPGVQYF.

As DNA, the CDR3 is TGCAGTGCTAGAGACCGGGACAGCGTTAATTCACCCCTCCACTTT. This gives the protein CSARDRDSVNSPLHF. V and J are TRBV20-1 and TRBJ1-6, with 7 bases identical to TRBD1. The trim removed 0 bases at V and 6 bases at J, leaving 5 bases unmatched. CDR1 is DFQATT and CDR2 is SNEGSKA in the germline V gene (reference sequence). The CDR3 covers 15 residues.